These 17 T cell receptor beta chains share one sample of origin, sequenced in a study of blood T cell repertoires in COVID-19. Here immunoSEQ multiplex PCR was the method, and the copy in TCRdb shows in-frame clones only, minus some. The table lists 100,000 to 120,000 clones, around 76% of them singletons, with just under 20% in the top ten. The specimen was peripheral blood. These receptor sequences come from a woman between 70 and 85 years old with acute or convalescent COVID-19.

This clone was picked up a small number of times. This chain uses TRBV29-1 with TRBJ2-7; D not certain. CDR3 length: 12 amino acids. CDR1 and CDR2 (germline): SQVTM, ANQGSEA. Trimming took 4 bases from V and 1 from J, leaving 8 bases between them. As DNA, the CDR3 is TGCAGCGTTGCCGCAGGATCCTACGAGCAGTACTTC. Protein product: CSVAAGSYEQYF.

This clone came up a few times. This chain links TRBV2 with TRBJ1-4; D not resolved. CDR3 size: 10 residues. In germline, CDR1 is SNHLY, CDR2 FYNNEI. Trimming pared 8 bases from V and 8 bases from J, leaving 6 bases between. CDR3 DNA: TGTGCCAGCCAGTTCGAAAAACTGTTTTTT. This encodes CASQFEKLFF.

The CDR3 here is CASSPDRVIGEQYF. The DNA for the CDR3 is TGTGCCAGCAGCCCGGACAGGGTAATAGGAGAGCAGTACTTC. The chain couples TRBV6-6 to TRBJ2-7; 8 bases align to TRBD1. Germline loops: CDR1 MNHNY, CDR2 SVGAGI (reference sequence). The ends lost 6 bases at V and 7 bases at J; junction bases unmatched: 11. CDR3 size: 14 residues.

This chain connects TRBV19 to TRBJ1-6; a possible D gene is TRBD1 (6 bases). The CDR3 spans 15 residues. Trimming removed 8 bases at V and 5 bases at J, with 16 bases between. CDR1 is LNHDA and CDR2 is SQIVND in the germline V gene (reference sequence). In nucleotides, the CDR3 is TGTGCCAGTTCACCGATGGACAGAAATAATTCACCCCTCCACTTT. Translating gives CASSPMDRNNSPLHF.

V usage is TRBV30 and J usage is TRBJ1-2; 8 positions match TRBD1. V dropped 3 bases and J dropped 7; count of bases not matched to a gene: 7. The germline V gene has CDR1 GTSNPN and CDR2 SVGIG (reference sequence). The CDR3 totals 13 residues. CDR3 coding DNA: TGTGCCTGGAGCAGGGGGCGTAGTTTTGGCTACACCTTC. Translating it yields CAWSRGRSFGYTF.

The V call is TRBV12-3 or TRBV12-4, the J call TRBJ1-2, with D unclear. The CDR3 length is 13 residues. V lost 6 bases, J lost 4 bases, and 12 bases lay in between. The CDR3 nucleotides read TGTGCCAGCAGCCCGACAACCTTCTATGGCTACACCTTC. Residues: CASSPTTFYGYTF.

This chain links TRBV25-1 with TRBJ1-3, with a tentative D call TRBD1 (6 bases). CDR1 is MGHDK, CDR2 SYGVNS, per germline. V lost 8 bases, J lost 0 bases, and 11 bases lay in between. The CDR3 consists of 14 residues. The CDR3 DNA reads as TGTGCCAGCTTTAACAGGGTCTCTGGAAACACCATATATTTT. Amino acid sequence: CASFNRVSGNTIYF.

The genes are TRBV9 and TRBJ2-5, with 8 positions matching TRBD2. The CDR3 is 15 amino acids. Germline CDR1 reads SGDLS; CDR2 reads YYNGEE. Trimming took 3 bases from V and 5 from J; bases not matched to a gene: 9. In DNA, the CDR3 is TGTGCCAGCAGCGCCGGGACTAGTGACGCGGAGACCCAGTACTTC. The encoded protein is CASSAGTSDAETQYF. The variable domain in full, with the rest retrieved from reference TRBV9 and TRBJ2-5, is DSGVTQTPKHLITATGQRVTLRCSPRSGDLSVYWYQQSLDQGLQFLIQYYNGEERAKGNILERFSAQQFPDLHSELNLSSLELGDSALYFCASSAGTSDAETQYFGPGTRLLVL.

The chain is built from TRBV10-3 and TRBJ1-1; D possibly corresponds to TRBD1 (5 bases). V gave up 2 bases and J gave up 7 bases, with 8 bases separating them. Germline assignment: CDR1 ENHRY and CDR2 SYGVKD. This CDR3 region has 12 residues. The CDR3 nucleotides read TGTGCCATCAGTGAGCGACAGCTTGAAGCTTTCTTT. This sequence encodes CAISERQLEAFF.

This clone was seen only a few times. V gene TRBV5-1 combines with J gene TRBJ1-5; perhaps TRBD1 as D (5 bases). The CDR3 length is 15 residues. Deletions cut 0 bases from V and 0 bases from J, with 7 bases between. Germline V gene sequence: CDR1 SGHRS, CDR2 YFSETQ. Here the CDR3 reads CASSLAGYSNQPQHF. The CDR3, as DNA: TGCGCCAGCAGCTTGGCAGGGTATAGCAATCAGCCCCAGCATTTT.

The chain recombines TRBV28 with TRBJ1-2; weak D call: TRBD1 (6 bases). The CDR3 is 15 residues long. CDR1 and CDR2 (germline): MDHEN, SYDVKM. The V end lost 4 bases, the J end lost 3 bases, and 15 bases lay between the germline ends. CDR3 coding DNA: TGTGCCAGCAGTTCGACCGGACAGCTAGACTATGGCTACACCTTC. It encodes CASSSTGQLDYGYTF.

This chain uses TRBV2 with TRBJ2-3, with a weak D call TRBD1 (6 bases). Germline V gene data show CDR1 as SNHLY and CDR2 as FYNNEI. This CDR3 is built from 14 residues. The V end lost 6 bases, the J end lost 10 bases, and 20 bases lay between the germline ends. Here the CDR3 DNA reads TGTGCCAGCAGCGCCTGGGACACGGGTCGGCCGCAGTATTTT. It encodes CASSAWDTGRPQYF.

The rearrangement links TRBV10-1 to TRBJ1-1, with 7 bases identical to TRBD1. J gave up 1 base and V 5 bases, and 4 bases lay outside the gene matches. The CDR3 spans 14 residues. The V gene's germline CDR1 is WNHNN and CDR2 SYGVQD (reference sequence). CDR3 protein: CASSQQGPNTEAFF. As DNA, the CDR3 is TGCGCCAGCAGTCAACAGGGGCCGAACACTGAAGCTTTCTTT.

This chain uses TRBV6-5 with TRBJ1-4; 9 bases are shared with TRBD1. The V gene end was trimmed by 2 bases and the J gene end by 8 bases; junction bases not matched to a gene: 6. Per the germline V gene, CDR1 is MNHEY and CDR2 is SVGAGI. This CDR3 is built from 15 residues. Here the CDR3 DNA reads TGTGCCAGCAGTTACAACGGACAGGGGAACGAAAAACTGTTTTTT. It codes for CASSYNGQGNEKLFF.

A single count supports this clone. The chain couples TRBV10-3 to TRBJ1-1; TRBD1 agrees at 9 bases. The germline V gene encodes CDR1 ENHRY and CDR2 SYGVKD. The CDR3 spans 14 residues. Trimming cost V 6 bases and J 3 bases; bases outside gene matches: 5. The CDR3 coding sequence is TGTGCCATCAGGGGGACAGGGTGGGACACTGAAGCTTTCTTT. Amino acids: CAIRGTGWDTEAFF.

The chain employs TRBV27 and TRBJ1-2; maybe TRBD1 (6 bases). The length of the CDR3 is 14 residues. Germline CDR1 reads MNHEY; CDR2 reads SMNVEV (reference sequence). Between the trimmed V and J ends, which lost 0 bases and 6 bases, there was a span of 11 bases. CDR3 bases: TGTGCCAGCAGTTTATCGGGGGGGCTCGATGGCTACACCTTC. Protein: CASSLSGGLDGYTF.

This clone was observed a handful of times. The rearrangement joins TRBV28 to TRBJ1-1; 8 nucleotides agree with TRBD1. This CDR3 has 14 amino acids. Germline lookup yields CDR1 MDHEN and CDR2 SYDVKM. With V trimmed by 7 bases and J by 4 bases, 8 bases remained unmatched. CDR3 bases: TGTGCCAGCACTTACTCAGGGGGCGGCACTGAAGCTTTCTTT. Protein: CASTYSGGGTEAFF.